This TCR beta chain was captured by sequencing in a study of T cell repertoires in cytomegalovirus infection. The CDR3 has 13 residues. V lost 5 bases, J lost 5 bases, and 12 bases lay in between. The germline V gene encodes CDR1 SGHTA and CDR2 FQGNSA. The sample holds a few counts of this clonotype. Its antigen remains unidentified. A single record per CDR3 protein comes from TCRdb applying MiXCR to the reads. The sample lists approximately 600,000 distinct CDR3 sequences, just under 40% occurring once. Points from the study as a whole: Clonotype analysis showed dominance of the ex vivo response by HLA-C-restricted CMV-specific TCR beta clonotypes.

The sample in question was cultured PBMCs, obtained from culture after CMV antigen stimulation. The clonotype comes from a human donor in good health (CMV status not recorded). Some clones in this sample may be carry-over from other donors' samples. This chain connects TRBV7-2 to TRBJ2-5; tentatively, D is TRBD2 (6 bases). CDR3 region: CASSPVADETQYF. CDR3 in DNA: TGTGCCAGCAGCCCCGTAGCGGATGAGACCCAGTACTTC.